The 2 T cell receptor beta chains below all came from one sample that was sequenced in a study of blood T cell repertoires in COVID-19. Clones were sequenced by immunoSEQ multiplex PCR, and TCRdb holds only the in-frame ones, with some missing. The top ten clones hold approximately 4% of a sample with 300,000 to 400,000 clones, 86% of them seen once. Input material: PBMCs or T cells enriched from blood (not recorded which). Receptors were obtained from a middle-aged woman with acute COVID-19.

This rearrangement joins TRBV5-1 to TRBJ2-5; D is unclear. Trimming stripped 4 bases from V and 5 bases from J, with 18 bases between. The CDR3 consists of 15 residues. The germline V gene has CDR1 SGHRS and CDR2 YFSETQ. The chain's CDR3 is CASSPEAAKAETQYF. CDR3 nucleotide sequence: TGCGCCAGCAGCCCAGAGGCGGCCAAAGCTGAGACCCAGTACTTC. Supplemented by reference TRBV5-1 and TRBJ2-5, the full variable domain reads KAGVTQTPRYLIKTRGQQVTLSCSPISGHRSVSWYQQTPGQGLQFLFEYFSETQRNKGNFPGRFSGRQFSNSRSEMNVSTLELGDSALYLCASSPEAAKAETQYFGPGTRLLVL.

The V and J genes are TRBV6-2 or TRBV6-3 and TRBJ1-2, with 10 bases aligning to TRBD1. The CDR3 length is 15 residues. V lost 5 bases and J lost 2; bases outside the gene matches: 5. Per germline, CDR1 MNHEY and CDR2 SVGEGT. CDR3 region: CASSPGTGANYGYTF. The CDR3 DNA follows: TGTGCCAGCAGTCCCGGGACAGGGGCAAACTATGGCTACACCTTC.